The 30 T cell receptor beta chains below were found in one sample sequenced in a study of identical twins. TCRdb analysed the 5' RACE reads with MiXCR anew, one entry per CDR3 protein. Of about 890,000 distinct CDR3 sequences listed, 10% to 15% are singletons. In addition, the sample was reused for a study of yellow fever vaccine responses in identical twins.

The sequenced sample consisted of PBMCs. These receptors were collected from a woman aged 18-30 years in good health.

This clonotype was picked up a small number of times. The rearrangement joins TRBV27 to TRBJ2-5; 10 bases align to TRBD2. The germline gives CDR1 MNHEY, CDR2 SMNVEV (reference sequence). V shed 7 bases and J 3 bases; nucleotides not matched to a gene: 8. This CDR3 spans 15 amino acids. CDR3 amino acids: CASIPGLAGEETQYF. CDR3 in DNA: TGTGCCAGCATCCCCGGGCTAGCGGGAGAAGAGACCCAGTACTTC.

The rearrangement joins TRBV2 to TRBJ2-5; the D gene could be TRBD1 or TRBD2 (5 bases each). The germline V and J ends were trimmed by 6 bases and 4 bases, with 9 bases remaining between them. Per germline, CDR1 SNHLY and CDR2 FYNNEI. This CDR3 spans 12 amino acids. CDR3 nucleotides: TGTGCCAGCAGGGGGACGGGAGAGACCCAGTACTTC. Translated, it gives CASRGTGETQYF.

In its sample, this clonotype was seen many times. V usage is TRBV24-1 and J usage is TRBJ2-5; TRBD1 or TRBD2 may be the D gene (6 bases each). This CDR3 contains 15 residues. The germline V gene encodes CDR1 KGHDR and CDR2 SFDVKD. With 2 bases removed from V and 4 bases from J, the gap between germline ends came to 13 bases. CDR3 region: CATSDSRGLRETQYF. CDR3 bases: TGTGCCACCAGTGATTCTCGGGGGCTTCGAGAGACCCAGTACTTC.

V is TRBV10-2 and J is TRBJ2-7; D may be TRBD2 (5 bases). This CDR3 has 12 amino acids. The germline CDR1 and CDR2 sequences are WSHSY and SAAADI. With 6 bases removed from V and 7 bases from J, the gap between germline ends came to 13 bases. The CDR3 spells CASRDFGGEQYV. The DNA for the CDR3 is TGCGCCAGCAGGGACTTCGGTGGGGAGCAGTACGTC.

The chain carries TRBV10-3 and TRBJ2-7; D possibly uses TRBD1 or TRBD2 (6 bases each). Trimming cost V 11 bases and J 0 bases, with 17 bases left between them. This CDR3 region has 14 residues. CDR1 and CDR2 (germline): ENHRY, SYGVKD. The CDR3 nucleotides read TGTGCCGCCGGAGAGGAGGGGGGCTCCTACGAGCAGTACTTC. Amino acid sequence: CAAGEEGGSYEQYF.

The V and J genes are TRBV6-5 and TRBJ1-6; D is unclear. The CDR3 is 12 amino acids. CDR1 and CDR2 (germline): MNHEY, SVGAGI. V lost 6 bases and J 12 bases, leaving 12 bases between the germline ends. Here the CDR3 DNA reads TGTGCCAGCAGCTTCCCCATGGGACCCCTCCACTTT. This translates into CASSFPMGPLHF.

The rearrangement links TRBV12-3 or TRBV12-4 to TRBJ2-1, with D perhaps TRBD2 (5 bases). There are 13 residues in the CDR3. Trimming shortened V by 6 bases and J by 9 bases, and 15 bases separated the two germline ends. The CDR3 loop reads CASRPIPGIEQFF. The CDR3 DNA follows: TGTGCCAGCAGGCCCATCCCGGGGATTGAGCAGTTCTTC.

The J gene is TRBJ2-1, the V gene TRBV10-3; 9 bases are shared with TRBD2. This CDR3 spans 16 amino acids. V was clipped by 3 bases and J by 5 bases; unmatched bases: 8. Germline CDR1 ENHRY, CDR2 SYGVKD. CDR3 DNA sequence: TGTGCCATCAGTGAAAGGGGCGGGGGGGCCGACAATGAGCAGTTCTTC. Translation: CAISERGGGADNEQFF.

In this sample, this clonotype turned up a few times. V usage is TRBV11-2 and J usage is TRBJ2-1; 9 bases are shared with TRBD2. With V trimmed by 3 bases and J by 7 bases, 10 bases remained unmatched. Germline CDR1 is SGHAT and CDR2 is FQNNGV. The CDR3 extends over 16 amino acids. The CDR3 here is CASSFLLAGILNEQFF. CDR3 nucleotide sequence: TGTGCCAGCAGCTTCTTACTAGCGGGTATTTTGAATGAGCAGTTCTTC.

The chain couples TRBV11-2 to TRBJ2-2, with 8 bases that match TRBD2. The ends lost 3 bases at V and 4 bases at J; junction bases unmatched: 4. CDR3 length: 15 amino acids. Germline V gene sequence: CDR1 SGHAT, CDR2 FQNNGV. CDR3 sequence: CASSLGLVITGELFF. The CDR3 DNA reads as TGTGCCAGCAGCTTGGGACTAGTAATCACCGGGGAGCTGTTTTTT.

This clonotype turned up a few times. The chain joins TRBV3-1 to TRBJ2-7; a weak D match, TRBD2 (5 bases). CDR3 length: 18 amino acids. With 1 base removed from V and 0 bases from J, the gap between germline ends came to 19 bases. Germline-derived CDR1 and CDR2 are LGHDT and YNNKEL (reference sequence). In DNA, the CDR3 is TGTGCCAGCAGCCAAGCCGGACTTAGTACATCCAGCTCCTACGAGCAGTACTTC. This sequence encodes CASSQAGLSTSSSYEQYF.

This chain connects TRBV2 to TRBJ2-7; D gene ambiguous. CDR3 length: 15 residues. Germline CDR1 and CDR2: SNHLY and FYNNEI. The V gene lost 2 bases and the J gene lost 4 bases, with 15 bases spanning the gap. CDR3 amino acids: CASSESQLARYEQYF. The DNA for the CDR3 is TGTGCCAGCAGTGAATCCCAGTTAGCTCGGTACGAGCAGTACTTC.

A few counts support this clonotype. The chain links TRBV2 to TRBJ1-4; D not resolved. V gave up 3 bases and J gave up 4 bases, with 12 bases separating them. This CDR3 has 15 amino acids. Germline-derived CDR1 and CDR2 are SNHLY and FYNNEI. The CDR3 DNA sequence: TGTGCCAGCAGTGAGTCCCGGAACAATAATGAAAAACTGTTTTTT. Encoded protein: CASSESRNNNEKLFF.

This rearrangement joins TRBV10-3 to TRBJ2-4, with 9 bases fitting TRBD1. CDR1 is ENHRY and CDR2 is SYGVKD in the germline V gene. J gave up 7 bases and V 0 bases, and 1 base lay outside the gene matches. The CDR3 spans 14 residues. The CDR3 sequence is CAISESTGGNIQYF. CDR3 in DNA: TGTGCCATCAGTGAGTCGACAGGGGGGAACATTCAGTACTTC.

This clonotype was recorded at least ten times. The rearrangement joins TRBV6-2 or TRBV6-3 to TRBJ1-2; 8 nucleotides align to TRBD1. Per the germline V gene, CDR1 is MNHEY and CDR2 is SVGEGT. The CDR3 totals 14 residues. V lost 7 bases to trimming and J lost 3 bases; unmatched junction nucleotides: 7. Written as DNA, the CDR3 is TGTGCCAGCAAACAGACAGGGGCTGACTATGGCTACACCTTC. It is translated as CASKQTGADYGYTF.

This clonotype appeared many times. V gene TRBV6-5 combines with J gene TRBJ1-2, with 9 bases identical to TRBD1. The J segment lost 0 bases and the V segment lost 0 bases, leaving 8 bases of the junction unmatched. The CDR3 is made up of 18 amino acids. Germline V gives CDR1 MNHEY, CDR2 SVGAGI. The chain's CDR3 is CASSYSPTGGGSNYGYTF. DNA of the CDR3: TGTGCCAGCAGTTACTCCCCAACAGGGGGCGGCTCTAACTATGGCTACACCTTC.

In its sample, this clonotype was seen a few times. J is TRBJ1-5 and V is TRBV10-2, with no clear D. V lost 7 bases, J lost 3 bases, and 13 bases lay in between. From germline, CDR1 is WSHSY and CDR2 SAAADI. The CDR3 has 14 amino acids. The CDR3 sequence: CASMKTGNNQPQHF. The CDR3 DNA follows: TGCGCCAGCATGAAGACGGGCAACAATCAGCCCCAGCATTTT.

This clonotype was recorded a few times. The chain has TRBV10-3 and TRBJ2-5; 8 bases align to TRBD2. CDR1 ENHRY and CDR2 SYGVKD come from the germline V gene. CDR3 length equals 13 residues. J was trimmed by 4 bases and V by 5 bases; bases with no gene match: 3. The CDR3 nucleotides are TGTGCCATCAGTACCGGGGGGGCAGAGACCCAGTACTTC. Protein product: CAISTGGAETQYF.

This sequence joins TRBV21-1 and TRBJ2-7; no check of the table's D call, TRBD2, against the DNA was made. TRBV21-1 is classified as a pseudogene. The CDR3 extends over 16 amino acids. The CDR3 sequence: CASRVTSGGRSYEQYV. The DNA for the CDR3 is TGTGCCAGCAGAGTTACTAGCGGGGGGCGGTCCTACGAGCAGTACGTC.

This clonotype was observed a few times. The chain joins TRBV6-2 or TRBV6-3 to TRBJ2-3; weak D call: TRBD2 (5 bases). Trimming stripped 5 bases from V and 4 bases from J, with 13 bases between. Germline V CDR1 and CDR2: MNHEY, SVGEGT. This CDR3 is built from 14 residues. The CDR3: CASSHTGLADTQYF. The DNA for the CDR3 is TGTGCCAGCAGTCATACGGGGTTGGCAGATACGCAGTATTTT.

The V gene is TRBV19, the J gene TRBJ2-1; D gene unclear. Germline V CDR1 and CDR2: LNHDA, SQIVND (reference sequence). Trimming took off 7 bases at V and 6 bases at J, with 10 bases between the two ends. The CDR3 covers 12 residues. The CDR3 bases are TGTGCCAGTAAAGGTTTGGGCAATGAGCAGTTCTTC. Residues: CASKGLGNEQFF.

This clonotype was seen repeatedly, ten times or more. The chain links TRBV28 to TRBJ2-1; 8 nucleotides line up with TRBD1. CDR3 length: 15 residues. Germline CDR1 is MDHEN and CDR2 is SYDVKM. V lost 7 bases, J lost 3 bases, and 8 bases stayed unmatched. CDR3: CASITGTGDYNEQFF. The CDR3 region has the DNA TGTGCCAGCATTACCGGGACAGGCGACTACAATGAGCAGTTCTTC.

The sample holds a few counts of this clonotype. The chain couples TRBV10-3 to TRBJ1-6, with D perhaps TRBD1 (6 bases). The CDR3 sequence is 14 residues long. V was shortened by 6 bases and J by 9 bases, with 15 bases between the two germline ends. Germline lookup yields CDR1 ENHRY and CDR2 SYGVKD. The chain's CDR3 is CAIRRQEGGSPLHF. In DNA, the CDR3 is TGTGCCATCAGGCGACAGGAAGGCGGTTCACCCCTCCACTTT.

This clonotype was seen only a few times. The DNA for the CDR3 is TGTGCCAGCAGCCCGTCAGGGATGAACTACGAGCAGTACTTC. Translated, it gives CASSPSGMNYEQYF. The rearrangement links TRBV28 to TRBJ2-7; tentatively, D is TRBD1 (5 bases). This CDR3 is built from 14 residues. The V end lost 6 bases, the J end lost 3 bases, and 15 bases lay between the germline ends. Germline V lookup: CDR1 MDHEN, CDR2 SYDVKM.

This clonotype was detected only a few times. V is TRBV10-3 and J is TRBJ2-1; weak D call: TRBD1 (6 bases). Germline CDR1 reads ENHRY; CDR2 reads SYGVKD. Trimming took 6 bases from V and 5 from J, leaving 17 bases between them. This CDR3 contains 15 residues. The CDR3: CAIRTSGQLNNEQFF. The CDR3 nucleotides are TGTGCCATCAGGACGAGCGGACAGCTAAACAATGAGCAGTTCTTC.

The rearrangement joins TRBV5-1 to TRBJ2-2, with D perhaps TRBD1 or TRBD2 (5 bases each). The CDR3 covers 15 residues. Trimming took off 4 bases at V and 4 bases at J, with 14 bases between the two ends. CDR1 and CDR2 (germline): SGHRS, YFSETQ. The CDR3 region is CASSPIGAGTGELFF. CDR3 sequence (DNA): TGCGCCAGCAGCCCCATCGGGGCGGGCACCGGGGAGCTGTTTTTT.

This clonotype appeared a few times. The V call is TRBV27, the J call TRBJ2-5; 8 bases map to TRBD2. Germline values: CDR1 MNHEY, CDR2 SMNVEV (reference sequence). There are 15 residues in the CDR3. V lost 1 base and J lost 4; bases outside the gene matches: 5. This CDR3 reads CASSLLGAGGETQYF. The CDR3, as DNA: TGTGCCAGCAGTTTATTAGGCGCGGGGGGAGAGACCCAGTACTTC.

There are a few counts of this clonotype. The V and J genes are TRBV20-1 and TRBJ2-7; D possibly corresponds to TRBD2 (5 bases). This CDR3 spans 15 amino acids. V was trimmed by 0 bases and J by 0 bases, leaving 12 bases between them. CDR1 is DFQATT and CDR2 is SNEGSKA in the germline V gene (reference sequence). CDR3: CSARDIAAVSYEQYF. The CDR3, as DNA: TGCAGTGCTAGAGATATAGCAGCGGTCTCCTACGAGCAGTACTTC.

This clonotype was counted many times. The V and J genes are TRBV15 and TRBJ1-5; D uncertain. Germline V gene lookup returns CDR1 LNHNV and CDR2 YYDKDF (reference sequence). CDR3 size: 14 residues. V shed 0 bases and J shed 7 bases, with 10 bases lying between them. Written as DNA, the CDR3 is TGTGCCACCAGCAGAGATAGAGTCGGGCAGCCCCAGCATTTT. As protein: CATSRDRVGQPQHF.

J is TRBJ2-2 and V is TRBV2; D remains unclear. Between the trimmed V and J ends, which lost 2 bases and 6 bases, there was a span of 13 bases. CDR1 and CDR2 from the germline V gene are SNHLY and FYNNEI. The CDR3 totals 15 residues. This CDR3 reads CASSEFTSHSGELFF. The CDR3 coding sequence is TGTGCCAGCAGTGAATTCACGTCCCACTCCGGGGAGCTGTTTTTT.